This T cell receptor (beta chain) was found in a study of a mutant IDH1 vaccine in newly diagnosed glioma. This sample's time point: baseline, week 1 (first vaccination visit). The treatment denotes: pre-vaccination baseline after standard-of-care therapy. Sequenced by immunoSEQ multiplex PCR; TCRdb stores in-frame clones only, minus some. The table records approximately 67,000 clones, more than 70% of them present only once. This specimen was peripheral blood mononuclear cells (PBMCs), taken from a glioma patient treated with radiotherapy, temozolomide or both. The clonotype originates from a young woman with glioma. Some clones in this sample may be carry-over from other donors' samples.

For the CDR3, the DNA is TGTGCCAGCAGCCCCGTGGGTGTGCGGGGGGGCAGCAATGAGCAGTTCTTC. Protein product: CASSPVGVRGGSNEQFF. This chain connects TRBV7-2 to TRBJ2-1, with 9 bases that match TRBD2. V was clipped by 5 bases and J by 6 bases; unmatched bases: 14. Germline CDR1 and CDR2: SGHTA and FQGNSA. There are 17 residues in the CDR3.